These 28 T cell receptor beta chains came from one sample sequenced in a study of cytomegalovirus exposure and HLA in healthy donors. Both 60 Vbeta primers and 13 Jbeta primers went into the PCR. Profiled with immunoSEQ multiplex PCR; TCRdb holds only in-frame clones, not every one. This table holds more than 130,000 clones, 60% to 85% found once. The specimen was PBMCs. These receptors originate from a man between 35 and 55 years old in good health and CMV-seropositive.

J is TRBJ2-5 and V is TRBV5-8; maybe TRBD2 (7 bases). The V gene's germline CDR1 is SGHTS and CDR2 YDEGEE. V was trimmed by 4 bases and J by 7 bases, leaving 17 bases between them. The CDR3 runs 14 residues. The CDR3 loop is CASSPGGPGVTQYF. The CDR3 bases are TGTGCCAGCAGCCCCGGGGGGCCGGGGGTGACCCAGTACTTC.

The V gene is TRBV6-6, the J gene TRBJ1-1; D unresolved. Trimming took 0 bases from V and 4 from J, leaving 9 bases between them. The CDR3 has 14 residues. Germline V gives CDR1 MNHNY, CDR2 SVGAGI (reference sequence). The CDR3 DNA follows: TGTGCCAGCAGTTACTCGCCGGGAAGCACTGAAGCTTTCTTT. Its translation: CASSYSPGSTEAFF.

This clone was seen once. This chain joins TRBV28 and TRBJ2-1, with a tentative D call TRBD1 (6 bases). Germline assignment: CDR1 MDHEN and CDR2 SYDVKM. This CDR3 is 16 amino acids long. The germline V and J ends were trimmed by 2 bases and 3 bases, with 14 bases remaining between them. CDR3 amino acids: CASSLRYSTGYNEQFF. The CDR3 nucleotides read TGTGCCAGCAGTTTACGCTACTCGACAGGCTACAATGAGCAGTTCTTC.

The chain uses TRBV14 and TRBJ1-1; a weak D match, TRBD1 (6 bases). The CDR3 length is 14 residues. Germline V gene sequence: CDR1 SGHDN, CDR2 FVKESK. Trimming removed 4 bases at V and 6 bases at J, with 15 bases between. The CDR3: CASSPTTPGAEAFF. The CDR3 DNA follows: TGTGCCAGCAGCCCCACTACCCCAGGGGCTGAAGCTTTCTTT.

The chain couples TRBV28 to TRBJ1-1, with 11 positions matching TRBD1. The J segment lost 4 bases and the V segment lost 2 bases, leaving 12 bases of the junction unmatched. Germline CDR1 is MDHEN and CDR2 is SYDVKM. The CDR3 contains 18 residues. The CDR3 nucleotides are TGTGCCAGCAGTTTACTCGGGACAGGGGGATTTAGGGGCACTGAAGCTTTCTTT. Amino acids: CASSLLGTGGFRGTEAFF.

This chain connects TRBV7-3 to TRBJ2-5; 7 bases agree with TRBD2. The length of the CDR3 is 13 residues. The germline gives CDR1 SGHTA, CDR2 FQGTGA. After removal of 5 bases from V and 5 bases from J, the junction contained 5 bases not matched to a gene. The CDR3 region has the DNA TGTGCCAGCAGCCTGAGGGGAGGGGAGACCCAGTACTTC. As protein: CASSLRGGETQYF.

This chain joins TRBV7-8 and TRBJ2-3; 14 bases are a match to TRBD2. J lost 0 bases, V lost 5 bases, and 7 bases had no gene match. The CDR3 is 18 residues long. Germline CDR1 SGHVS, CDR2 FQNEAQ. CDR3 nucleotide sequence: TGTGCCAGCAGCCCGCATAGACTAGCGGGAGGGAGCACAGATACGCAGTATTTT. Protein sequence: CASSPHRLAGGSTDTQYF. Using reference TRBV7-8 and TRBJ2-3 for the parts outside the CDR3, the full variable domain is GAGVSQSPRYKVAKRGQDVALRCDPISGHVSLFWYQQALGQGPEFLTYFQNEAQLDKSGLPSDRFFAERPEGSVSTLKIQRTQQEDSAVYLCASSPHRLAGGSTDTQYFGPGTRLTVL.

V gene TRBV18 combines with J gene TRBJ2-4; 9 bases align to TRBD1. V was clipped by 1 base and J by 5 bases; unmatched bases: 9. This CDR3 region has 17 residues. Germline V lookup: CDR1 KGHSH, CDR2 LQKENI. CDR3 sequence: CASSPQGQGSRQNIQYF. The CDR3 DNA follows: TGTGCCAGCTCACCACAGGGACAGGGCAGTAGGCAAAACATTCAGTACTTC. The full variable domain, with the rest looked up from reference TRBV18 and TRBJ2-4, is NAGVMQNPRHLVRRRGQEARLRCSPMKGHSHVYWYRQLPEEGLKFMVYLQKENIIDESGMPKERFSAEFPKEGPSILRIQQVVRGDSAAYFCASSPQGQGSRQNIQYFGAGTRLSVL.

This clone was detected a few times. The chain is built from TRBV5-4 and TRBJ2-5, with a weak D call TRBD2 (6 bases). Near its end, the DNA agrees better with TRBJ2-7, so the J call may be wrong. Germline CDR1 and CDR2: SGHNT and YYREEE (reference sequence). The CDR3 runs 13 residues. The CDR3 loop is CASSPGDSYEQYF. The CDR3 DNA reads TGTGCCAGCAGTCCGGGAGACTCCTACGAGCAGTACTTC.

CDR3 amino acids: CASSPASTGYGYTF. The CDR3 DNA is TGTGCCAGTAGCCCCGCAAGCACAGGGTATGGCTACACCTTC. The chain is built from TRBV19 and TRBJ1-2, with TRBD1 as a possible D gene (6 bases). This CDR3 is 14 amino acids long. Trimming shortened V by 6 bases and J by 5 bases, and 16 bases separated the two germline ends. The V gene's germline CDR1 is LNHDA and CDR2 SQIVND (reference sequence).

The chain employs TRBV6-5 and TRBJ1-1, with D tentatively TRBD1 (6 bases). CDR1 is MNHEY and CDR2 is SVGAGI in the germline V gene. The V end was cut by 8 bases, the J end by 0 bases, with 13 bases between. This CDR3 region has 14 residues. CDR3 residues: CASGERGMNTEAFF. CDR3 DNA sequence: TGTGCCAGCGGGGAAAGGGGGATGAACACTGAAGCTTTCTTT.

The rearrangement links TRBV18 to TRBJ1-1; unclear D gene. This CDR3 contains 15 residues. The V end was cut by 4 bases, the J end by 5 bases, with 17 bases between. Germline V gene sequence: CDR1 KGHSH, CDR2 LQKENI. CDR3 nucleotides: TGTGCCAGCTCACGACACTTGGGAGAAGAAACTGAAGCTTTCTTT. Protein sequence: CASSRHLGEETEAFF. The whole variable domain, filled in from reference TRBV18 and TRBJ1-1, reads NAGVMQNPRHLVRRRGQEARLRCSPMKGHSHVYWYRQLPEEGLKFMVYLQKENIIDESGMPKERFSAEFPKEGPSILRIQQVVRGDSAAYFCASSRHLGEETEAFFGQGTRLTVV.

This sequence joins TRBV28 and TRBJ2-7, with D possibly TRBD2 on 6 matching bases. Trimming left V 7 bases short and J 2 bases short, with 21 bases between. The CDR3 is 16 amino acids. In germline, CDR1 is MDHEN, CDR2 SYDVKM. The CDR3 loop is CASIPLGGRPTYEQYF. The CDR3 DNA reads TGTGCCAGCATCCCATTGGGAGGACGCCCGACCTACGAGCAGTACTTC.

The chain has TRBV6-6 and TRBJ2-7, with TRBD2 identical over 8 bases. Germline V lookup: CDR1 MNHNY, CDR2 SVGAGI (reference sequence). This CDR3 is 13 amino acids long. Germline trimming cut 7 bases from V and 7 bases from J; bases unmatched to any gene: 9. This CDR3 is CASTHREGAEQYF. The CDR3 bases are TGTGCCAGCACCCATCGGGAGGGCGCGGAGCAGTACTTC.

This sequence joins TRBV7-2 and TRBJ2-7; 9 bases map to TRBD1. The CDR3 has 14 amino acids. V lost 5 bases, J lost 6 bases, and 8 bases stayed unmatched. Per the germline V gene, CDR1 is SGHTA and CDR2 is FQGNSA. The CDR3 DNA reads as TGTGCCAGCAGCGCCCGGGACAGGGTCCGCGAGCAGTACTTC. Translation gives CASSARDRVREQYF. Filled out from reference TRBV7-2 and TRBJ2-7, the complete variable domain reads GAGVSQSPSNKVTEKGKDVELRCDPISGHTALYWYRQSLGQGLEFLIYFQGNSAPDKSGLPSDRFSAERTGGSVSTLTIQRTQQEDSAVYLCASSARDRVREQYFGPGTRLTVT.

The rearrangement links TRBV7-9 to TRBJ2-5; 7 bases match TRBD2. TRBJ2-7 explains the end of the DNA better; the J call may be wrong. Per germline, CDR1 SEHNR and CDR2 FQNEAQ (reference sequence). This CDR3 contains 12 residues. The CDR3, as DNA: TGTGCCAGCGGTGGGAGGGACTACGAGCAGTACTTC. This codes for CASGGRDYEQYF.

This rearrangement joins TRBV2 to TRBJ2-3; D is uncertain. There are 15 residues in the CDR3. V dropped 2 bases and J dropped 2 bases, with 11 bases sitting between them. Germline V lookup: CDR1 SNHLY, CDR2 FYNNEI. This chain's CDR3 is CASSERSLITDTQYF. As DNA, the CDR3 is TGTGCCAGCAGTGAACGCAGTCTGATCACAGATACGCAGTATTTT.

The chain is built from TRBV29-1 and TRBJ1-4, with D maybe TRBD1 (5 bases). V gave up 6 bases and J gave up 7 bases, with 21 bases separating them. Per germline, CDR1 SQVTM and CDR2 ANQGSEA. This CDR3 has 15 residues. The DNA of the CDR3 is TGCAGCGTCCGAGTAGGAGGCAGGGAGGTTGAAAAACTGTTTTTT. This translates into CSVRVGGREVEKLFF.

The V gene is TRBV2, the J gene TRBJ1-1; D ambiguous. This CDR3 region has 13 residues. The germline V and J ends were trimmed by 3 bases and 8 bases, with 13 bases remaining between them. CDR1 and CDR2 from the germline V gene are SNHLY and FYNNEI. CDR3 residues: CASSERWPVEAFF. DNA of the CDR3: TGTGCCAGCAGTGAGCGGTGGCCGGTCGAAGCTTTCTTT.

This clone was seen only a few times. The gene calls are TRBV6-5 and TRBJ1-1; a weak D match, TRBD1 (5 bases). CDR1 is MNHEY, CDR2 SVGAGI, per germline. The CDR3 spans 13 residues. Trimming left V 1 base short and J 5 bases short, with 8 bases between. CDR3 DNA: TGTGCCAGCAGTTACTACGGGGGGACTGAAGCTTTCTTT. It is translated as CASSYYGGTEAFF.

This clone was detected only once. V and J are TRBV11-2 and TRBJ1-1; tentatively, D is TRBD1 (5 bases). The germline gives CDR1 SGHAT, CDR2 FQNNGV. Trimming cost V 2 bases and J 2 bases, with 6 bases left between them. This CDR3 region has 13 residues. Here the CDR3 reads CASSLQGNTEAFF. The CDR3 nucleotides are TGTGCCAGCAGCTTACAGGGAAACACTGAAGCTTTCTTT. The whole variable domain, filled in from reference TRBV11-2 and TRBJ1-1, reads EAGVAQSPRYKIIEKRQSVAFWCNPISGHATLYWYQQILGQGPKLLIQFQNNGVVDDSQLPKDRFSAERLKGVDSTLKIQPAKLEDSAVYLCASSLQGNTEAFFGQGTRLTVV.

CDR3 DNA: TGTGCCAGCTCACCACCCCCCCGGAGCAATCAGCCCCAGCATTTT. This codes for CASSPPPRSNQPQHF. The rearrangement uses TRBV18 and TRBJ1-5; D call uncertain. CDR3 size: 15 residues. Germline values: CDR1 KGHSH, CDR2 LQKENI. Trimming cost V 0 bases and J 1 base, with 7 bases left between them.

J is TRBJ1-1 and V is TRBV2; TRBD1 matches 7 bases. CDR1 and CDR2 (germline): SNHLY, FYNNEI. The CDR3 runs 12 residues. Unmatched junction bases numbered 10, after V lost 10 bases and J lost 8 bases. The CDR3 region is CATLQGRREAFF. CDR3 nucleotide sequence: TGTGCCACTTTACAGGGGAGGAGAGAAGCTTTCTTT.

Only a few counts were recorded for this clone. CDR3 sequence (DNA): TGTGCCAGCTCGGACAGGGCGAGTCGAAATTCACCCCTCCACTTT. Amino acids: CASSDRASRNSPLHF. The chain combines TRBV18 with TRBJ1-6; 8 nucleotides match TRBD1. The trim removed 6 bases at V and 7 bases at J, leaving 8 bases unmatched. From germline, CDR1 is KGHSH and CDR2 LQKENI. The CDR3 is 15 amino acids.

The V gene is TRBV6-6, the J gene TRBJ2-7; 8 bases align to TRBD1. CDR1 is MNHNY and CDR2 is SVGAGI in the germline V gene (reference sequence). The ends lost 6 bases at V and 2 bases at J; junction bases unmatched: 9. The CDR3 consists of 15 residues. Written as DNA, the CDR3 is TGTGCCAGCAGCCCACGGGACAGGTCAACCTACGAGCAGTACTTC. This gives the protein CASSPRDRSTYEQYF.

CDR3 amino acids: CASSDEQGVQETQYF. The CDR3 coding sequence is TGTGCCAGCAGTGACGAGCAGGGGGTCCAAGAGACCCAGTACTTC. The chain joins TRBV2 to TRBJ2-5; 7 positions match TRBD1. The V gene's germline CDR1 is SNHLY and CDR2 FYNNEI. This CDR3 has 15 amino acids. V lost 3 bases to trimming and J lost 1 base; unmatched junction nucleotides: 5.

The rearrangement joins TRBV5-6 to TRBJ1-5, with D possibly matching TRBD1 (5 bases). The CDR3 is made up of 15 amino acids. With 1 base removed from V and 3 bases from J, the gap between germline ends came to 11 bases. Germline lookup yields CDR1 SGHDT and CDR2 YYEEEE. CDR3 protein: CASSLYGRDNQPQHF. The CDR3 DNA reads as TGTGCCAGCAGCTTGTACGGCAGGGACAATCAGCCCCAGCATTTT.

In DNA form, the CDR3 reads TGCGCCAGCAGCTTGGGTAGGCAGGACACTGAAGCTTTCTTT. Residues: CASSLGRQDTEAFF. The chain uses TRBV5-1 and TRBJ1-1; D not certain. Trimming left V 0 bases short and J 3 bases short, with 9 bases between. The CDR3 contains 14 residues. Germline-derived CDR1 and CDR2 are SGHRS and YFSETQ.